The 31 T cell receptor beta chains below were found in one sample sequenced in a study of tissue T cells after allogeneic stem cell transplantation. Regarding time point: mouse harvest day 14 after allogeneic transplant. The graft held 10^6 splenic CD5+ T cells and 10^7 T-cell-depleted bone marrow cells. Clones were read by immunoSEQ multiplex PCR, and TCRdb kept only the in-frame ones, dropping some. Among 8,500 to 10,000 clones, over 30% were seen once, and the ten largest hold around 4.7%. Sequencing was carried out using skin. The receptor source for this set is a female BALB/c mouse given C57BL/6 T cells with graft-versus-host disease after an allogeneic hematopoietic cell transplant.

A note on this clone: The listed genes are named as in mouse. Sequencing ends 1 residue short of the CDR3 end; the germline J gene provides the rest. The chain joins TRBV31 to TRBJ2-3; 7 bases map to TRBD2. With V trimmed by 0 bases and J by 5 bases, 2 bases remained unmatched. The CDR3 has 13 amino acids. Germline values: CDR1 GKSSPN, CDR2 SITVG. Here the CDR3 reads CAWSLNWGETLYF. The part of the CDR3 DNA that was read is TGTGCCTGGAGTCTGAACTGGGGAGAAACGCTGTAT.

On this clone: Gene names and germline refer to mouse. The CDR3 extends 1 residue past the end of the read, so its final part is completed from the germline J gene. The chain combines TRBV19 with TRBJ2-7; D uncertain. Per the germline V gene, CDR1 is FNHDT and CDR2 is SITEND (reference sequence). This CDR3 is 11 amino acids long. Between the trimmed V and J ends, which lost 1 base and 5 bases, there was a span of 4 bases. This CDR3 reads CASSIKDEQYF. CDR3 bases read: TGTGCCAGCAGTATAAAGGATGAACAGTAC.

By frequency in the sample, this clone is medium-sized (0.01 to 0.1%). The germline and genes are mouse ones. The CDR3 goes on 1 residue after the read ends, and that part is filled in from the germline J gene. The chain employs TRBV26 and TRBJ1-4, with 7 bases that match TRBD1. This CDR3 region has 15 residues. The junction had 4 bases not matched to a gene; V was cut back by 3 bases and J by 3 bases. The V gene's germline CDR1 is KGHPV and CDR2 FQNQEV (reference sequence). The CDR3 loop is CASSLRRGANERLFF. The DNA read from the CDR3 is TGTGCCAGCAGTCTACGCAGGGGGGCCAACGAAAGATTATTT.

In the case of this clone: The gene names given are mouse names. The read gets to within 1 residue of the CDR3 end, and the germline J gene fills in the rest. This chain joins TRBV13-3 and TRBJ2-1; a weak D match, TRBD2 (6 bases). Trimming left V 5 bases short and J 0 bases short, with 9 bases between. The CDR3 runs 14 residues. From germline, CDR1 is NNHDY and CDR2 SYVADS. CDR3 DNA (partial): TGTGCCAGCAGGACTGGAGATAACTATGCTGAGCAGTTC. Translation: CASRTGDNYAEQF. The entire CDR3 is CASRTGDNYAEQFF.

Details on this clone: Gene names are mouse gene names. The read ends 1 residue shy of where the CDR3 ends; the end is completed using the germline J gene. The chain combines TRBV3 with TRBJ2-4, with D uncertain. The CDR3 has 13 residues. CDR1 is SNHLY, CDR2 FYNGKV, per germline (reference sequence). Trimming pared 3 bases from V and 0 bases from J, leaving 4 bases between. The part of the CDR3 DNA that was read is TGTGCCAGCAGCTTCCCTAGTCAAAACACCTTGTAC. The encoded protein is CASSFPSQNTLY. The whole CDR3 protein is CASSFPSQNTLYF.

This clone is deemed medium-sized. Gene names refer to mouse genes. The read terminates 1 residue before the CDR3 end, so the remaining end is supplied by the germline J gene. The gene calls are TRBV26 and TRBJ1-4; D gene ambiguous. V was shortened by 5 bases and J by 2 bases, with 3 bases between the two germline ends. The CDR3 consists of 12 residues. CDR1 is KGHPV, CDR2 FQNQEV, per germline (reference sequence). The DNA read from the CDR3 is TGTGCCAGCAGTTCGTCCAACGAAAGATTATTT. Its translation is CASSSSNERLF. The CDR3 reads in full as CASSSSNERLFF.

As regards this clone: Gene labels here are mouse ones. The read halts 1 residue ahead of the CDR3 end, with the missing end drawn from the germline J gene. This chain uses TRBV3 with TRBJ2-7; 13 nucleotides match TRBD2. V lost 5 bases and J lost 6; bases outside the gene matches: 4. The CDR3 is 14 amino acids. Germline CDR1 reads SNHLY; CDR2 reads FYNGKV (reference sequence). CDR3 DNA (partial): TGTGCCAGCAGCCGGACTGGGGGGGCGCTTGAACAGTAC. Residues: CASSRTGGALEQY. In full, the CDR3 is CASSRTGGALEQYF.

Notes on this clone: The genes are named according to mouse. Sequencing ends 1 residue short of the CDR3 end; the germline J gene provides the rest. The rearrangement links TRBV31 to TRBJ2-7; D is unclear. Trimming cost V 0 bases and J 4 bases, with 13 bases left between them. The CDR3 totals 14 residues. Germline CDR1 GKSSPN, CDR2 SITVG. The covered CDR3 bases are TGTGCCTGGAGTCTAAAGGGAGATGCTTATGAACAGTAC. As protein: CAWSLKGDAYEQY. In full, the CDR3 reads CAWSLKGDAYEQYF.

Turning to this clone: Any gene name here is a mouse gene name. Read data end 1 residue before the CDR3 end; the end is taken from the germline J gene. The chain combines TRBV3 with TRBJ1-5; a weak D match, TRBD1 (5 bases). Trimming took 2 bases from V and 6 from J, leaving 5 bases between them. The CDR3 is 12 amino acids. The germline CDR1 and CDR2 sequences are SNHLY and FYNGKV (reference sequence). The CDR3 sequence is CASSLQGQAPLF. The part of the CDR3 DNA that was read is TGTGCCAGCAGCTTACAGGGCCAGGCTCCGCTT.

As to this clone: Mouse gene names and germline throughout. The sequence runs out 1 residue before the end of the CDR3; the remainder is reconstructed from the germline J gene. The genes are TRBV26 and TRBJ1-4; no clear D. The CDR3 runs to 14 residues. Germline V gives CDR1 KGHPV, CDR2 FQNQEV (reference sequence). V was clipped by 5 bases and J by 0 bases, with 7 bases between them. The CDR3 spells CASSSDFSNERLFF. The sequenced part of the CDR3 DNA is TGTGCCAGCAGTTCAGATTTTTCCAACGAAAGATTATTT.

Notes on this clone: The gene names here belong to mouse. The read terminates 1 residue before the CDR3 end, so the remaining end is supplied by the germline J gene. V usage is TRBV26 and J usage is TRBJ1-6; no definite D call. TRBJ1-6 is an ORF, and what it does is uncertain. This CDR3 has 14 residues. CDR1 KGHPV and CDR2 FQNQEV come from the germline V gene (reference sequence). V gave up 6 bases and J gave up 0 bases, with 6 bases separating them. CDR3 loop: CASRDGSYNSPLYF. The sequenced part of the CDR3 DNA is TGTGCCAGCAGGGACGGTTCCTATAATTCGCCCCTCTAC.

This clone appeared a few times. Genes and germline come from the mouse. The CDR3 goes on 1 residue after the read ends, and that part is filled in from the germline J gene. The genes are TRBV26 and TRBJ1-4; 8 bases match TRBD1. This CDR3 is 13 amino acids long. J lost 7 bases, V lost 8 bases, and 6 bases had no gene match. Germline V CDR1 and CDR2: KGHPV, FQNQEV (reference sequence). The CDR3 bases that were read are TGTGCCAGCGTGACAGGGGTAGGCGAAAGATTATTT. Its translation is CASVTGVGERLF. The full CDR3 is CASVTGVGERLFF.

Points on this clone: Each gene name is a mouse one. The observed sequence ends 1 residue before the CDR3 terminus, with the missing tail filled in from the germline J gene. V and J are TRBV23 and TRBJ1-4. There are 12 residues in the CDR3. Germline V CDR1 and CDR2: KGHTA, FQNQQP. CDR3 DNA (partial): TGCTCCAGCAGTCCGGCCAACGAAAGATTATTT. This sequence encodes CSSSPANERLF. The CDR3, in full, reads CSSSPANERLFF.

Remarks on this clone: The gene names given are mouse names. From the germline J gene comes the end of the CDR3, since the read stops 1 residue before it. The chain couples TRBV15 to TRBJ2-3; 8 nucleotides agree with TRBD2. This CDR3 has 16 residues. The V segment lost 2 bases and the J segment 0 bases; nucleotides outside the gene matches: 4. Germline V gene sequence: CDR1 SGHND, CDR2 FRSKSL. This chain's CDR3 is CASSLSGGWSAETLYF. CDR3 DNA (partial): TGTGCCAGCAGTTTATCTGGGGGGTGGAGTGCAGAAACGCTGTAT.

About this clone: The genes are named according to mouse. The sequenced fragment ends 1 residue before the CDR3 boundary, so the rest is inferred from the germline J gene. V is TRBV26 and J is TRBJ1-4; D ambiguous. With 0 bases removed from V and 0 bases from J, the gap between germline ends came to 5 bases. Germline-derived CDR1 and CDR2 are KGHPV and FQNQEV (reference sequence). This CDR3 is 15 amino acids long. CDR3 bases read: TGTGCCAGCAGTCTGTCGTATGTTTCCAACGAAAGATTATTT. It translates to CASSLSYVSNERLF. The whole CDR3 sequence reads CASSLSYVSNERLFF.

Worth noting for this clone: Gene names denote mouse genes. Read sequence stops 1 residue before the CDR3 end, and the germline J gene provides the missing end. The J gene is TRBJ2-7, the V gene TRBV20; D remains unclear. The V end was cut by 2 bases, the J end by 2 bases, with 7 bases between. The CDR3 is 12 amino acids. CDR1 GFQATS and CDR2 STVNSAI come from the germline V gene. CDR3 DNA (partial): TGTGGTGCTAGGCAACAAGCCTATGAACAGTAC. This gives the protein CGARQQAYEQY. The whole CDR3 sequence is CGARQQAYEQYF.

This clone was seen more than once but under ten times. Mouse germline and gene names are used. The read ends 1 residue shy of where the CDR3 ends; the end is completed using the germline J gene. V and J are TRBV26 and TRBJ2-7, with D possibly being TRBD2 (5 bases). Trimming stripped 3 bases from V and 0 bases from J, with 6 bases between. The CDR3 has 13 residues. CDR1 and CDR2 (germline): KGHPV, FQNQEV (reference sequence). The CDR3 bases that were read are TGTGCCAGCAGTCTCCTGGGCTCCTATGAACAGTAC. Its translation: CASSLLGSYEQY. The full CDR3 reads CASSLLGSYEQYF.

This clone has more than one count but fewer than ten. The gene names here belong to mouse. The read stops 1 residue short of the end of the CDR3; the missing end is completed from the germline J gene. The V gene is TRBV5, the J gene TRBJ1-4; 7 nucleotides match TRBD1. Germline V gives CDR1 LGHNA, CDR2 YNLKQL (reference sequence). The CDR3 length is 17 residues. With V trimmed by 0 bases and J by 6 bases, 10 bases remained unmatched. The CDR3 bases that were read are TGTGCCAGCAGCCAAGACGGACGACAGGGAGGCGACGAAAGATTATTT. Protein: CASSQDGRQGGDERLF. The whole CDR3 protein is CASSQDGRQGGDERLFF.

A word on this clone: Here the gene names and germline are mouse. The CDR3 bases that were read are TGTGCCAGCTCTCTCGGGGGACAAAACTCCGACTACACC. It encodes CASSLGGQNSDYT. The whole CDR3 protein is CASSLGGQNSDYTF. V is TRBV12-2 and J is TRBJ1-2; TRBD1 is a possible D gene (6 bases). From the germline J gene comes the end of the CDR3, since the read stops 1 residue before it. The CDR3 sequence is 14 residues long. Per the germline V gene, CDR1 is SGHLS and CDR2 is HYDKME. V was pared by 0 bases and J by 1 base, with 8 bases between.

A note on this clone: Each gene name is a mouse one. The sequenced CDR3 bases are TGTGGTGCTAGGGTTAGGGGAGCCACCGGGCAGCTCTAC. Its translation is CGARVRGATGQLY. The entire CDR3 reads CGARVRGATGQLYF. V usage is TRBV20 and J usage is TRBJ2-2; perhaps TRBD1 as D (5 bases). The read ends 1 residue before the CDR3 terminus; that terminus is restored from the germline J gene. V dropped 1 base and J dropped 4 bases, with 10 bases sitting between them. The CDR3 is 14 residues long. CDR1 and CDR2 from the germline V gene are GFQATS and STVNSAI. Complete variable domain (other parts from reference TRBV20 and TRBJ2-2): GALVYQYPRRTICKSGTSMRMECQAVGFQATSVAWYRQSPQKTFELIALSTVNSAIKYEQNFTQEKFPISHPNLSFSSMTVLNAYLEDRGLYLCGARVRGATGQLYFGEGSKLTVL.

To note about this clone: Genes and germline are mouse. The sequenced fragment ends 1 residue before the CDR3 boundary, so the rest is inferred from the germline J gene. The J gene is TRBJ1-3, the V gene TRBV26; D call uncertain. V shed 1 base and J shed 2 bases, with 6 bases lying between them. Germline V gene data show CDR1 as KGHPV and CDR2 as FQNQEV (reference sequence). This CDR3 contains 14 residues. The sequenced CDR3 bases are TGTGCCAGCAGTCTGTTGGGGACTGGAAATACGCTCTAT. It codes for CASSLLGTGNTLY. The whole CDR3 sequence reads CASSLLGTGNTLYF.

This clone came up a few times. Gene names are the mouse ones. The CDR3 end is not reached by the read, which stops 1 residue before it; the germline J gene fills it in. The rearrangement uses TRBV26 and TRBJ2-2; no reliable D call. CDR3 length: 15 amino acids. Germline CDR1 KGHPV, CDR2 FQNQEV (reference sequence). V shed 0 bases and J shed 0 bases, with 5 bases lying between them. The CDR3 reads CASSLSWTNTGQLYF. CDR3 DNA (partial): TGTGCCAGCAGTCTGTCCTGGACAAACACCGGGCAGCTCTAC. The full variable domain, its missing parts supplied by reference TRBV26 and TRBJ2-2, is NSKVIQTPRYLVKGQGQKAKMRCIPEKGHPVVFWYQQNKNNEFKFLINFQNQEVLQQIDMTEKRFSAECPSNSPCSLEIQSSEAGDSALYLCASSLSWTNTGQLYFGEGSKLTVL.

This clone was counted a few times. Gene names denote mouse genes. The CDR3 loop reads CASSPRANTGQLYF. CDR3 DNA (partial): TGTGCCAGCAGTCCCAGGGCAAACACCGGGCAGCTCTAC. The V call is TRBV26, the J call TRBJ2-2; D possibly corresponds to TRBD1 (5 bases). The read terminates 1 residue ahead of where the CDR3 ends, so the germline J gene completes it. This CDR3 region has 14 residues. V was pared by 4 bases and J by 0 bases, with 6 bases between. Looked up from germline, CDR1 is KGHPV and CDR2 is FQNQEV (reference sequence).

As regards this clone: Mouse gene names and germline throughout. The DNA ends 1 residue before the CDR3 does, and the rest of the CDR3 is filled in from the germline J gene. This chain uses TRBV16 with TRBJ2-7, with 13 bases that match TRBD2. From germline, CDR1 is SGHSA and CDR2 FRNQAP. This CDR3 comprises 18 residues. The trim removed 5 bases at V and 0 bases at J, leaving 10 bases unmatched. The CDR3 region is CASSIRDWGGRSSYEQYF. The sequenced CDR3 bases are TGTGCAAGCAGCATCCGGGACTGGGGGGGGAGGAGCTCCTATGAACAGTAC.

This clone has more than one count but fewer than ten. The genes and germline here are from mouse. The CDR3 end is not reached by the read, which stops 1 residue before it; the germline J gene fills it in. The rearrangement uses TRBV26 and TRBJ1-1, with D unresolved. V lost 7 bases, J lost 3 bases, and 6 bases lay in between. CDR3 size: 11 residues. Germline V gene sequence: CDR1 KGHPV, CDR2 FQNQEV (reference sequence). CDR3 DNA, as far as it was read: TGTGCCAGCACGGGTCACACAGAAGTCTTC. As protein: CASTGHTEVF. The entire CDR3 reads CASTGHTEVFF. Based on the CDR3 plus reference TRBV26 and TRBJ1-1, the full variable domain is NSKVIQTPRYLVKGQGQKAKMRCIPEKGHPVVFWYQQNKNNEFKFLINFQNQEVLQQIDMTEKRFSAECPSNSPCSLEIQSSEAGDSALYLCASTGHTEVFFGKGTRLTVV.

As to this clone: Genes and germline are mouse. The read finishes 1 residue shy of the CDR3 end, and the germline J gene is used to complete it. V is TRBV19 and J is TRBJ2-3; TRBD1 matches 9 bases. Unmatched junction bases numbered 10, after V lost 4 bases and J lost 4 bases. Germline V gene lookup returns CDR1 FNHDT and CDR2 SITEND (reference sequence). The CDR3 sequence is 16 residues long. CDR3 DNA, as far as it was read: TGTGCCAGCAGTCCCGTCACCGGGACAGGGTCAGAAACGCTGTAT. Encoded protein: CASSPVTGTGSETLY. The whole CDR3 protein is CASSPVTGTGSETLYF.

Within the sample, this clone is medium-sized. Gene names and germline refer to mouse. The CDR3 is CSSSRDSQDTQYF. The CDR3 bases that were read are TGCTCCAGCAGTCGGGACAGCCAAGACACCCAGTAC. This rearrangement joins TRBV23 to TRBJ2-5; the tabulated D call, TRBD1, remains unverified against the DNA. The read finishes 1 residue shy of the CDR3 end, and the germline J gene is used to complete it. The CDR3 is made up of 13 amino acids. Germline CDR1 is KGHTA and CDR2 is FQNQQP.

Concerning this clone itself: Gene names follow the mouse nomenclature. The missing CDR3 end, 1 residue past where the read stops, is filled in from the germline J gene. This chain links TRBV26 with TRBJ2-5; D tentatively reads TRBD1 or TRBD2 (5 bases each). Trimming removed 4 bases from V and 5 bases from J, with 10 bases in between. The CDR3 contains 13 residues. CDR1 KGHPV and CDR2 FQNQEV come from the germline V gene (reference sequence). The CDR3 is CASSRGDPDTQYF. The part of the CDR3 DNA that was read is TGTGCCAGCAGTCGAGGGGACCCAGACACCCAGTAC.

This clone was found a few times. Germline and genes: mouse. Coverage ceases 1 residue before the CDR3 finishes, and the germline J gene fills in the end. V gene TRBV26 combines with J gene TRBJ1-4, with no clear D. CDR3 length: 12 residues. The V end lost 4 bases, the J end lost 4 bases, and 4 bases lay between the germline ends. Germline CDR1 KGHPV, CDR2 FQNQEV (reference sequence). The part of the CDR3 DNA that was read is TGTGCCAGCAGTCGAGGCAACGAAAGATTATTT. This codes for CASSRGNERLF. The whole CDR3 region reads CASSRGNERLFF.

In its sample, this clone was seen a few times. Here the gene names and germline are mouse. Sequencing ends 1 residue short of the CDR3 end; the germline J gene provides the rest. The rearrangement uses TRBV13-2 and TRBJ2-1, with TRBD2 matching 9 bases. Germline trimming cut 5 bases from V and 0 bases from J; bases unmatched to any gene: 6. This CDR3 is 16 amino acids long. CDR1 NNHNN and CDR2 SYGAGS come from the germline V gene (reference sequence). Incomplete CDR3 DNA: TGTGCCAGCGGCCCCGGGACTGGGCTTAACTATGCTGAGCAGTTC. It yields the protein CASGPGTGLNYAEQF. The entire CDR3 protein reads CASGPGTGLNYAEQFF.

This clone has only a few counts. These gene names are mouse names. The CDR3 end lies 1 residue beyond the end of the read and is filled in from the germline J gene. V usage is TRBV26 and J usage is TRBJ1-2; D remains ambiguous. Germline lookup yields CDR1 KGHPV and CDR2 FQNQEV (reference sequence). V gave up 2 bases and J gave up 6 bases, with 7 bases separating them. The CDR3 runs 12 residues. The CDR3 is CASSLVGTDYTF. CDR3 bases read: TGTGCCAGCAGTCTGGTGGGGACCGACTACACC.